These 11 T cell receptor beta chains were sequenced from one sample in a study of shared clonotypes between healthy human individuals (dated by TCRdb to 2018 to 2021). Library creation used the immunoSEQ multiplex PCR assay. The table was pulled from immuneACCESS by TCRdb, which kept in-frame rearrangements only. Such tables lose some clones; where checked, under half of the loss comes from unresolved V genes, and the rest has no known cause. The sample yields 1.4 million or so clones; 97% to 99% were counted once. The leading ten clones occupy about 0.34% of the sample. The specimen was naive CD4+ T cells sorted from blood. The cell subset or site label, as the study defines it: CD45RA+ positively selected. The receptors come from a man younger than 45 in good health.

J is TRBJ1-2 and V is TRBV7-2, with D possibly TRBD1 on 5 matching bases. The CDR3 loop spans 15 amino acids. Trimming removed 3 bases at V and 7 bases at J, with 18 bases between. From germline, CDR1 is SGHTA and CDR2 FQGNSA. The CDR3 loop reads CASSLPGSGNGGYTF. The CDR3 DNA is TGTGCCAGCAGCTTGCCAGGCTCAGGGAACGGTGGCTACACCTTC.

The chain joins TRBV5-1 to TRBJ1-1; 10 bases are shared with TRBD1. V dropped 0 bases and J dropped 5; count of bases not matched to a gene: 4. The length of the CDR3 is 15 residues. From germline, CDR1 is SGHRS and CDR2 YFSETQ. The CDR3 loop reads CASSLGDRGFTEAFF. As DNA, the CDR3 is TGCGCCAGCAGCTTGGGGGACAGGGGCTTTACTGAAGCTTTCTTT.

The rearrangement uses TRBV5-1 and TRBJ1-4, with a tentative D call TRBD1 (5 bases). The CDR3 extends over 14 amino acids. Trimming took off 0 bases at V and 6 bases at J, with 9 bases between the two ends. Germline CDR1 reads SGHRS; CDR2 reads YFSETQ. CDR3 bases: TGCGCCAGCAGCTTGGGCAGGGAGGATGAAAAACTGTTTTTT. Encoded protein: CASSLGREDEKLFF.

The chain is built from TRBV25-1 and TRBJ2-7; TRBD2 matches 9 bases. Germline-derived CDR1 and CDR2 are MGHDK and SYGVNS. V gave up 2 bases and J gave up 0 bases; unmatched junction bases: 8. This CDR3 contains 17 residues. The CDR3 here is CASSEPSGRSSSYEQYF. Here the CDR3 DNA reads TGTGCCAGCAGTGAACCCAGCGGGAGGTCCAGCTCCTACGAGCAGTACTTC.

The chain has TRBV6-5 and TRBJ2-1; unclear D gene. Trimming removed 4 bases from V and 8 bases from J, with 9 bases in between. Germline V gene lookup returns CDR1 MNHEY and CDR2 SVGAGI. The CDR3 contains 12 residues. CDR3 amino acids: CASSSTSDEQFF. In DNA form, the CDR3 reads TGTGCCAGCAGTTCTACTTCGGATGAGCAGTTCTTC.

V gene TRBV13 combines with J gene TRBJ2-7; D could derive from TRBD1 or TRBD2 (5 bases each). The V and J ends lost 5 bases and 3 bases respectively, with 11 bases between them. The CDR3 extends over 13 amino acids. CDR1 is PRHDT and CDR2 is FYEKMQ in the germline V gene (reference sequence). CDR3 sequence (DNA): TGTGCCAGCAGCCTGGGACCTCTCTACGAGCAGTACTTC. Its protein is CASSLGPLYEQYF.

This chain joins TRBV18 and TRBJ1-2, with TRBD1 matching 11 bases. The CDR3 is 16 residues long. CDR1 KGHSH and CDR2 LQKENI come from the germline V gene. V shed 3 bases and J 6 bases; nucleotides not matched to a gene: 9. The CDR3 nucleotides are TGTGCCAGCTCACCTTCATCGGGACAGGGGGTAGATGGCTACACCTTC. Its translation is CASSPSSGQGVDGYTF. The entire variable domain, with the rest obtained from reference TRBV18 and TRBJ1-2, is as follows: NAGVMQNPRHLVRRRGQEARLRCSPMKGHSHVYWYRQLPEEGLKFMVYLQKENIIDESGMPKERFSAEFPKEGPSILRIQQVVRGDSAAYFCASSPSSGQGVDGYTFGSGTRLTVV.

In its sample, this clone was seen once. V gene TRBV11-2 combines with J gene TRBJ2-3, with D unresolved. V lost 5 bases and J 5 bases, leaving 8 bases between the germline ends. The germline V gene encodes CDR1 SGHAT and CDR2 FQNNGV. The CDR3 consists of 12 residues. The CDR3 reads CASSPTGDTQYF. As DNA, the CDR3 is TGTGCCAGCAGCCCGACTGGAGATACGCAGTATTTT.

The chain couples TRBV11-2 to TRBJ2-7; TRBD1 might be the D (6 bases). Germline loops: CDR1 SGHAT, CDR2 FQNNGV. There are 15 residues in the CDR3. The V end lost 1 base, the J end lost 2 bases, and 12 bases lay between the germline ends. The CDR3 region has the DNA TGTGCCAGCAGCTTAGTCTCGCAGGGGCCCTACGAGCAGTACTTC. Translated: CASSLVSQGPYEQYF.

This chain links TRBV18 with TRBJ2-1; D remains ambiguous. Germline V CDR1 and CDR2: KGHSH, LQKENI. The CDR3 runs to 14 residues. The V end was cut by 3 bases, the J end by 7 bases, with 13 bases between. CDR3 coding DNA: TGTGCCAGCTCACCGTCAGCCTGGGGAAATGAGCAGTTCTTC. This gives the protein CASSPSAWGNEQFF.

The chain carries TRBV15 and TRBJ1-1, with D possibly TRBD1 on 6 matching bases. CDR1 and CDR2 from the germline V gene are LNHNV and YYDKDF (reference sequence). Trimming removed 3 bases from V and 0 bases from J, with 8 bases in between. The CDR3 has 14 amino acids. The DNA for the CDR3 is TGTGCCACCAGCAGGGACAGTCTGAACACTGAAGCTTTCTTT. Its translation is CATSRDSLNTEAFF.